This T cell receptor beta chain stems from a study of T cells in women clearing cervical HPV infection. Turning to the study itself: Controls' single incident HPV16 infection cleared within 12 months without precancer. Blood came at first lesion visit for cases, post-clearance for controls.

For this clone: The read terminates 3 residues ahead of where the CDR3 ends, so the germline J gene completes it.

Germline V gives CDR1 SGHTA, CDR2 FQGTGA. V gave up 4 bases and J gave up 7 bases; unmatched junction bases: 5. This CDR3 spans 15 amino acids. Using immunoSEQ multiplex PCR, the repertoire was profiled, and TCRdb retains in-frame clones only, with some absent. Its listing shows roughly 48,000 clones. The V gene is TRBV7-3, the J gene TRBJ2-2; 11 bases line up with TRBD2. This clonotype was sampled from a woman between 18 and 69 years old with a cervical HPV16 infection that either progressed to CIN3+ or cleared (not recorded which). The sequenced sample was blood buffy coat. Partial CDR3 DNA: TGTGCCAGCAGCTCGAGACTAGCGGGGATCGGGGAG. Its translation: CASSSRLAGIGE. The whole CDR3 protein reads CASSSRLAGIGELFF. Drawing the rest from reference TRBV7-3 and TRBJ2-2, the complete variable domain is GAGVSQTPSNKVTEKGKYVELRCDPISGHTALYWYRQSLGQGPEFLIYFQGTGAADDSGLPNDRFFAVRPEGSVSTLKIQRTERGDSAVYLCASSSRLAGIGELFFGEGSRLTVL.